This is a list of T cell receptor beta chains from one sample in a study of OX40 agonist ivuxolimab in advanced cancers. TCRdb keeps only in-frame clones here, not all; method: immunoSEQ multiplex PCR. The sample has 60,000 to 95,000 clones, about 85% seen once. Sequencing was performed on CD4+ or CD8+ T cells sorted from blood, taken in a trial of the OX40 agonist ivuxolimab. These TCRs come from an adult with an advanced solid tumor such as melanoma, head and neck, liver or kidney cancer. Both conserved end residues are part of each CDR3. D genes are given only for firm matches. A row's size may be missing; if present it is once, few, many or a size class.

>TRBV14|TRBD2|TRBJ2-7|14|-
CASTRGGSSYEQYF
TGTGCCAGCACTAGGGGCGGGAGCTCCTACGAGCAGTACTTC
>TRBV19|-|TRBJ2-7|13|-
CASSIQNSYEQYF
TGTGCCAGTAGTATCCAAAATTCCTACGAGCAGTACTTC
>TRBV5-1|TRBD1|TRBJ2-7|15|-
CASSVSGTGTYEQYF
TGCGCCAGCAGCGTCTCCGGGACAGGGACCTACGAGCAGTACTTC
>TRBV19|-|TRBJ1-3|16|-
CASSTFFTGSGNTIYF
TGTGCCAGTAGTACCTTTTTTACAGGGTCTGGAAACACCATATATTTT
>TRBV29-1|-|TRBJ2-5|12|few
CSGRDNQETQYF
TGCAGCGGCCGGGACAACCAAGAGACCCAGTACTTC
>TRBV28|TRBD1|TRBJ1-4|14|-
CASGSDRGGEKLFF
TGTGCCAGCGGCTCCGACAGGGGAGGTGAAAAACTGTTTTTT
>TRBV4-2|-|TRBJ2-7|13|few
CASSNPTYSEQYF
TGTGCCAGCAGCAACCCTACCTATAGCGAGCAGTACTTC
>TRBV29-1|-|TRBJ2-1|11|once
CSSSSYNEQFF
TGCAGCTCAAGCTCCTACAATGAGCAGTTCTTC
>TRBV7-2|-|TRBJ1-1|13|once
CASSLTGDTEAFF
TGTGCCAGCAGCTTAACCGGGGACACTGAAGCTTTCTTT
>TRBV7-9|TRBD1|TRBJ2-7|15|-
CASSRSGQGANEQYF
TGTGCCAGCAGCCGCTCGGGACAGGGGGCGAACGAGCAGTACTTC
>TRBV2|TRBD2|TRBJ2-5|14|-
CASIGLAGQETQYF
TGTGCCAGCATCGGACTAGCGGGGCAAGAGACCCAGTACTTC
>TRBV15|-|TRBJ2-3|17|-
CATSRDWARPLRDTQYF
TGTGCCACCAGCAGAGATTGGGCCAGGCCCCTTCGGGATACGCAGTATTTT
>TRBV15|-|TRBJ1-2|15|-
CATSRDWAFNYGYTF
TGTGCCACCAGCAGAGATTGGGCCTTTAACTATGGCTACACCTTC
>TRBV6-5|-|TRBJ2-1|15|-
CASSSPTHVGNEQFF
TGTGCCAGCAGTTCCCCTACACACGTAGGCAATGAGCAGTTCTTC
>TRBV28|-|TRBJ1-3|14|once
CASSLQLSGNTIYF
TGTGCCAGCAGTCTACAGCTATCTGGAAACACCATATATTTT
>TRBV5-1|TRBD1|TRBJ1-1|18|-
CASSLVMLQGRSSTEAFF
TGCGCCAGCAGCTTGGTAATGTTACAGGGGCGCAGTAGCACTGAAGCTTTCTTT
>TRBV6-1|-|TRBJ1-5|18|-
CASSDNRGETGSNQPQHF
TGTGCCAGCAGTGATAATAGGGGGGAAACAGGGAGCAATCAGCCCCAGCATTTT
>TRBV11-2|TRBD1|TRBJ1-1|14|-
CASSFDRVVTEAFF
TGTGCCAGCAGCTTCGACAGGGTTGTTACTGAAGCTTTCTTT
>TRBV9|-|TRBJ2-2|16|-
CASSPDYWFHTGELFF
TGTGCCAGCAGCCCAGACTATTGGTTTCACACCGGGGAGCTGTTTTTT
>TRBV18|TRBD2|TRBJ2-1|16|-
CASSPLGTSGANEQFF
TGTGCCAGCTCACCACTTGGGACTAGCGGGGCCAATGAGCAGTTCTTC
>TRBV5-1|TRBD1|TRBJ2-5|14|-
CASSYPGQQETQYF
TGCGCCAGCAGCTATCCGGGACAGCAAGAGACCCAGTACTTC
>TRBV21-1|-|TRBJ2-7|18|-
CASSKVGSGRNCSYEQYF
TGTGCCAGCAGCAAAGTAGGTAGCGGGAGGAATTGTTCCTACGAGCAGTACTTC
>TRBV19|TRBD1|TRBJ1-1|15|-
CASSGTGGYHGEAFF
TGTGCCAGTTCCGGGACAGGGGGCTATCATGGTGAAGCTTTCTTT
>TRBV15|-|TRBJ2-3|14|-
CATSRVLLPDTQYF
TGTGCCACCAGCAGAGTCCTTCTTCCAGATACGCAGTATTTT
>TRBV11-2|TRBD1|TRBJ2-7|14|-
CASSQTGAGYEQYF
TGTGCCAGCAGCCAGACAGGGGCTGGCTACGAGCAGTACTTC
>TRBV6-4|-|TRBJ2-1|13|-
CASSTGPYNEQFF
TGTGCCAGCAGCACAGGCCCTTACAATGAGCAGTTCTTC
>TRBV27|TRBD2|TRBJ2-7|13|-
CASSFGGVYEQYF
TGTGCCAGCAGTTTCGGGGGGGTCTACGAGCAGTACTTC
>TRBV28|TRBD2|TRBJ2-7|13|-
CASRPSGTYEQYF
TGTGCCAGCAGACCTAGCGGAACATACGAGCAGTACTTC
>TRBV19|TRBD1|TRBJ1-4|14|-
CASRNRGGNEKLFF
TGTGCCAGTAGGAACAGGGGAGGGAATGAAAAACTGTTTTTT
>TRBV6-1|TRBD1|TRBJ1-3|14|-
CASSLDRAGNTIYF
TGTGCCAGCAGTTTGGACAGGGCCGGAAACACCATATATTTT
>TRBV7-9|-|TRBJ1-1|14|-
CASSPLGGGTEAFF
TGTGCCAGCAGCCCCCTCGGGGGCGGGACTGAAGCTTTCTTT
>TRBV19|-|TRBJ2-5|15|once
CASTPSGSSQETQYF
TGTGCCAGTACCCCCTCGGGCAGCAGCCAAGAGACCCAGTACTTC
>TRBV5-1|TRBD1|TRBJ2-3|16|-
CASSLADRGLADTQYF
TGCGCCAGCAGCTTGGCAGACAGGGGGCTCGCAGATACGCAGTATTTT
>TRBV6-4|-|TRBJ1-5|13|-
CASGQGRNQPQHF
TGTGCCAGCGGGCAGGGACGGAATCAGCCCCAGCATTTT
>TRBV27|-|TRBJ2-3|15|-
CASSLPGRSEDTQYF
TGTGCCAGCAGTTTACCCGGACGATCGGAAGATACGCAGTATTTT
>TRBV15|-|TRBJ2-7|14|-
CATSRDQTGYEQYF
TGTGCCACCAGCAGAGATCAGACAGGCTACGAGCAGTACTTC
>TRBV4-1|-|TRBJ1-4|15|-
CASSQGGTTGEKLFF
TGCGCCAGCAGCCAAGGGGGGACAACTGGTGAAAAACTGTTTTTT
>TRBV11-3|-|TRBJ2-1|13|-
CASSLGRNNEQFF
TGTGCCAGCAGCTTAGGTAGAAACAATGAGCAGTTCTTC
>TRBV29-1|-|TRBJ2-3|14|-
CSVEAGTSTDTQYF
TGCAGCGTTGAGGCAGGGACTAGCACAGATACGCAGTATTTT
>TRBV28|-|TRBJ2-1|16|-
CASSLRGLGSYNEQFF
TGTGCCAGCAGTTTACGGGGTCTAGGCTCCTACAATGAGCAGTTCTTC
>TRBV2|TRBD2|TRBJ2-2|15|-
CASSVLAGVGGELFF
TGTGCCAGCAGTGTCCTAGCGGGAGTGGGCGGGGAGCTGTTTTTT
>TRBV5-4|-|TRBJ1-1|13|few
CASSLSFSTEAFF
TGTGCCAGCAGCTTAAGTTTTTCCACTGAAGCTTTCTTT
>TRBV6-5|TRBD2|TRBJ2-7|12|-
CASQRGTYEQYF
TGTGCCAGCCAGCGGGGCACCTACGAGCAGTACTTC
>TRBV19|-|TRBJ1-1|20|few
CASSNPSLTYTPTENTEAFF
TGTGCCAGTAGTAATCCGAGTTTGACCTATACCCCGACAGAGAACACTGAAGCTTTCTTT
>TRBV7-9|-|TRBJ1-5|14|-
CASSPGTDNQPQHF
TGTGCCAGCAGCCCCGGGACGGATAATCAGCCCCAGCATTTT
>TRBV28|-|TRBJ1-1|17|-
CASSRAGPTALNTEAFF
TGTGCCAGCAGTCGGGCAGGTCCTACAGCCTTAAACACTGAAGCTTTCTTT
>TRBV6-5|TRBD1|TRBJ2-2|13|few
CASSRRGPGELFF
TGTGCCAGCAGTCGCAGGGGGCCCGGGGAGCTGTTTTTT
>TRBV18|TRBD1|TRBJ1-4|15|-
CASSPSTGWSEKLFF
TGTGCCAGCTCACCCTCGACAGGGTGGAGTGAAAAACTGTTTTTT
>TRBV5-5|-|TRBJ1-1|15|-
CASSLGSQPNTEAFF
TGTGCCAGCAGCTTAGGTTCCCAGCCGAACACTGAAGCTTTCTTT
>TRBV6-5|-|TRBJ1-6|14|-
CASSYRESNSPLHF
TGTGCCAGCAGTTACAGGGAATCTAATTCACCCCTCCACTTT
>TRBV4-1|-|TRBJ1-4|14|-
CASSQPGPNEKLFF
TGCGCCAGCAGCCAACCGGGGCCTAATGAAAAACTGTTTTTT
>TRBV4-2|TRBD1|TRBJ2-7|15|once
CASSQVGQQPYEQYF
TGTGCCAGCAGCCAAGTGGGACAGCAACCCTACGAGCAGTACTTC
>TRBV2|-|TRBJ2-7|12|-
CASRSPPGAQYF
TGTGCCAGCAGGTCACCCCCAGGGGCTCAGTACTTC
>TRBV2|-|TRBJ1-2|14|-
CAFGGQRWDYGYTF
TGTGCCTTTGGAGGACAGCGCTGGGACTATGGCTACACCTTC
>TRBV19|-|TRBJ1-2|15|-
CASSIWRDGNYGYTF
TGTGCCAGTAGTATCTGGAGGGACGGGAACTATGGCTACACCTTC
>TRBV5-1|-|TRBJ2-3|13|-
CASSLDNTDTQYF
TGCGCCAGCAGCTTGGACAACACAGATACGCAGTATTTT
>TRBV15|TRBD2|TRBJ2-3|16|-
CATSRDIGGRGDTQYF
TGTGCCACCAGCAGAGATATTGGCGGGAGAGGAGATACGCAGTATTTT
>TRBV19|TRBD2|TRBJ2-2|18|-
CASSIRRTSGTVTGELFF
TGTGCCAGTAGTATTAGAAGGACTAGCGGGACTGTCACCGGGGAGCTGTTTTTT
>TRBV28|TRBD1|TRBJ2-2|20|few
CASSFWRDREDGSNTGELFF
TGTGCCAGCAGTTTTTGGCGGGACAGGGAGGACGGATCGAACACCGGGGAGCTGTTTTTT
>TRBV11-1|-|TRBJ1-1|15|-
CASSLRTGFFPEAFF
TGTGCCAGCAGCTTAAGAACAGGGTTTTTTCCGGAAGCTTTCTTT